Listed below are T cell receptor beta chains from one sample, sequenced in a study of persistence of HIV-infected CD4 T cells. Antigen specificity for these receptors is unknown. Produced via immunoSEQ multiplex PCR; TCRdb's table is partial and in-frame only. The repertoire includes fewer than 35,000 clones, around 76% of them detected once, and under 8% sits in the top ten. The source material was CD4+ T cells sorted from PBMCs after roughly 17-hour stimulation, sampled from a patient who received antiretroviral therapy. Every receptor here comes from an adult woman with HIV who was CMV-seropositive. Both conserved end residues are part of each CDR3. The order of the fields is V gene, D gene, J gene, clone size, CDR3 DNA, CDR3 protein. A D gene is named only where the DNA matches it firmly. Where a row states a size, it is once, few, many or the class of an expanded clone; other rows omit it.

v_gene: TRBV5-6; d_gene: NA; j_gene: TRBJ2-3; abundance: once; CDR3nt: TGTGCCAGCAGCCGTTACAGGGTTATGTACACAGATACGCAGTATTTT; CDR3aa: CASSRYRVMYTDTQYF
v_gene: TRBV19; d_gene: NA; j_gene: TRBJ1-4; abundance: NA; CDR3nt: TGTGCCAGTAGTAGGGGTGATGAAAAACTGTTTTTT; CDR3aa: CASSRGDEKLFF
v_gene: TRBV7-8; d_gene: NA; j_gene: TRBJ2-7; abundance: NA; CDR3nt: TGTGCCAGCAGCTTACAGGGAGTGGACTACTACGAGCAGTACTTC; CDR3aa: CASSLQGVDYYEQYF
v_gene: TRBV18; d_gene: NA; j_gene: TRBJ1-4; abundance: NA; CDR3nt: TGTGCCAGCTCACCACCCGGGGGCAATGAAAAACTGTTTTTT; CDR3aa: CASSPPGGNEKLFF
v_gene: TRBV3-1/TRBV3-2; d_gene: TRBD2; j_gene: TRBJ2-7; abundance: NA; CDR3nt: TGTGCCAGCAGCCAGAGGGTGGGGGGGTACGAGCAGTACTTC; CDR3aa: CASSQRVGGYEQYF
v_gene: TRBV23-1; d_gene: NA; j_gene: TRBJ2-1; abundance: NA; CDR3nt: TGCGCCAGCAGTCATTCAGGGAGGGACAGTCTCTACAATGAGCAGTTCTTC; CDR3aa: CASSHSGRDSLYNEQFF
v_gene: TRBV19; d_gene: NA; j_gene: TRBJ2-1; abundance: NA; CDR3nt: TGTGCCAGTAGTCTGTCGTCCAGCTCCTACAATGAGCAGTTCTTC; CDR3aa: CASSLSSSSYNEQFF
v_gene: TRBV4-1; d_gene: NA; j_gene: TRBJ1-3; abundance: NA; CDR3nt: TGCGCCAGCAGCCCATACACAGGGAGCTCTGGAAACACCATATATTTT; CDR3aa: CASSPYTGSSGNTIYF
v_gene: TRBV6-1; d_gene: NA; j_gene: TRBJ1-2; abundance: NA; CDR3nt: TGTGCCAGCAGTGAAAGTTGGGGCGCCTATGGCTACACCTTC; CDR3aa: CASSESWGAYGYTF
v_gene: TRBV7-9; d_gene: NA; j_gene: TRBJ1-4; abundance: NA; CDR3nt: TGTGCCAGCAACTCGATTGAATCCAATGAAAAACTGTTTTTT; CDR3aa: CASNSIESNEKLFF
v_gene: TRBV15; d_gene: NA; j_gene: TRBJ2-6; abundance: NA; CDR3nt: TGTGCCACCAGCAGAGATAATAGCGGCGGCAGCTCTGGGGCCAACGTCCTGACTTTC; CDR3aa: CATSRDNSGGSSGANVLTF
v_gene: TRBV12-3/TRBV12-4; d_gene: NA; j_gene: TRBJ1-2; abundance: NA; CDR3nt: TGTGCCAGCCGTAAGACAGCTAACTATGGCTACACCTTC; CDR3aa: CASRKTANYGYTF
v_gene: TRBV19; d_gene: TRBD1; j_gene: TRBJ1-5; abundance: NA; CDR3nt: TGTGCCAGTAGAAGGACAGGGGATAGCAATCAGCCCCAGCATTTT; CDR3aa: CASRRTGDSNQPQHF
v_gene: TRBV12-3/TRBV12-4; d_gene: NA; j_gene: TRBJ1-4; abundance: NA; CDR3nt: TGTGCCAGCAGCCGAGGACGGGGTTTGAACTGTTTTTTT; CDR3aa: CASSRGRGLNCFF
v_gene: TRBV6-6; d_gene: NA; j_gene: TRBJ2-7; abundance: NA; CDR3nt: TGTGCCAGCACCATGACGCTATCAGGTTACGAGCAGTACTTC; CDR3aa: CASTMTLSGYEQYF
v_gene: TRBV5-1; d_gene: NA; j_gene: TRBJ2-1; abundance: NA; CDR3nt: TGCGCCAGCAGCTTGGTGGGACAAGAGTCCAATGAGCAGTTCTTC; CDR3aa: CASSLVGQESNEQFF
v_gene: TRBV6-5; d_gene: TRBD1; j_gene: TRBJ2-1; abundance: NA; CDR3nt: TGTGCCAGCAGATCAACCGGGCCGGGACAGGTATTCTTC; CDR3aa: CASRSTGPGQVFF
v_gene: TRBV24-1; d_gene: NA; j_gene: TRBJ2-7; abundance: NA; CDR3nt: TGTGCCACCGCAGGGGATACCTACGAGCAGTACTTC; CDR3aa: CATAGDTYEQYF
v_gene: TRBV18; d_gene: NA; j_gene: TRBJ2-7; abundance: NA; CDR3nt: TGTGCCAGCTCACCAGGGTTGGAATCCTACGAGCAGTACTTC; CDR3aa: CASSPGLESYEQYF
v_gene: TRBV6-6; d_gene: NA; j_gene: TRBJ1-3; abundance: NA; CDR3nt: TGTGCCAGCAGCCTTCCCCGGGCTTCTGGAAACACCATATATTTT; CDR3aa: CASSLPRASGNTIYF
v_gene: TRBV7-8; d_gene: NA; j_gene: TRBJ1-2; abundance: few; CDR3nt: TGTGCCAGCAGCAACCCCGGGAAGACAGCTTCTAACTATGGCTACACCTTC; CDR3aa: CASSNPGKTASNYGYTF
v_gene: TRBV14; d_gene: NA; j_gene: TRBJ2-3; abundance: NA; CDR3nt: TGTGCCAGCAGCCAAGATGGGCTGAGGACAGATACGCAGTATTTT; CDR3aa: CASSQDGLRTDTQYF
v_gene: TRBV5-1; d_gene: NA; j_gene: TRBJ2-3; abundance: NA; CDR3nt: TGCGCCAGCAGCAACCAAGGCGGGTATAGCACAGATACGCAGTATTTT; CDR3aa: CASSNQGGYSTDTQYF
v_gene: TRBV19; d_gene: NA; j_gene: TRBJ1-2; abundance: NA; CDR3nt: TGTGCCAGTAGTATACGACAGGATGGCTACACCTTC; CDR3aa: CASSIRQDGYTF
v_gene: TRBV2; d_gene: TRBD1; j_gene: TRBJ2-5; abundance: NA; CDR3nt: TGTGCCATCACGGGACAGCAAGAGACCCAGTACTTC; CDR3aa: CAITGQQETQYF
v_gene: TRBV28; d_gene: TRBD1; j_gene: TRBJ1-1; abundance: NA; CDR3nt: TGTGCCAGCAGTTTAATGGGACAGGGGAGACGAGCTTTCTTT; CDR3aa: CASSLMGQGRRAFF
v_gene: TRBV6-5; d_gene: NA; j_gene: TRBJ1-5; abundance: NA; CDR3nt: TGTGCCAGCAGTACCCCGGAACAGCCCCAGCATTTT; CDR3aa: CASSTPEQPQHF
v_gene: TRBV29-1; d_gene: NA; j_gene: TRBJ2-5; abundance: NA; CDR3nt: TGCAGCGTTGAACCCGAGGGCCGTGAGACCCAGTACTTC; CDR3aa: CSVEPEGRETQYF
v_gene: TRBV2; d_gene: NA; j_gene: TRBJ2-1; abundance: NA; CDR3nt: TGTGCCAGCAGTGGGGACCGGACAGACCAGAACAATGAGCAGTTCTTC; CDR3aa: CASSGDRTDQNNEQFF
v_gene: TRBV7-9; d_gene: TRBD2; j_gene: TRBJ2-7; abundance: once; CDR3nt: TGTGCCAGCAGCCGAAGCGGGAGGACCTACGAGCAGTACTTC; CDR3aa: CASSRSGRTYEQYF
v_gene: TRBV4-3; d_gene: TRBD2; j_gene: TRBJ2-1; abundance: NA; CDR3nt: TGCGCCAGCAGCCAAGATCTTTGGACTAGCGGGGGCATCTACAATGAGCAGTTCTTC; CDR3aa: CASSQDLWTSGGIYNEQFF
v_gene: TRBV15; d_gene: NA; j_gene: TRBJ2-1; abundance: NA; CDR3nt: TGTGCCACCAGCAGAGATTCAACAGGCTTTAACAATGAGCAGTTCTTC; CDR3aa: CATSRDSTGFNNEQFF
v_gene: TRBV2; d_gene: NA; j_gene: TRBJ2-1; abundance: NA; CDR3nt: TGTGCCAGCCAGAAAGGACAGCTGCTCTCCTACAATGAGCAGTTCTTC; CDR3aa: CASQKGQLLSYNEQFF
v_gene: TRBV5-1; d_gene: NA; j_gene: TRBJ2-7; abundance: NA; CDR3nt: TGCGCCAGCAGCTTGGCACAGTACTACGAGCAGTACTTC; CDR3aa: CASSLAQYYEQYF
v_gene: TRBV2; d_gene: TRBD1; j_gene: TRBJ1-2; abundance: few; CDR3nt: TGTGCCAGCGGACAGGGATATGGCTACACCTTC; CDR3aa: CASGQGYGYTF
v_gene: TRBV18; d_gene: NA; j_gene: TRBJ1-3; abundance: NA; CDR3nt: TGTGCCAGCTCACCAGCACCTGGGGCCACTGGAAACACCATATATTTT; CDR3aa: CASSPAPGATGNTIYF
v_gene: TRBV5-4; d_gene: NA; j_gene: TRBJ1-1; abundance: NA; CDR3nt: TGTGCCAGCAGCTTGGGGGTGGGGCGAGGGGCTGAAGCTTTCTTT; CDR3aa: CASSLGVGRGAEAFF
v_gene: TRBV7-2; d_gene: NA; j_gene: TRBJ2-1; abundance: NA; CDR3nt: TGTGCCAGCAGCTTACCCAATAACAATGAGCAGTTCTTC; CDR3aa: CASSLPNNNEQFF
v_gene: TRBV29-1; d_gene: NA; j_gene: TRBJ1-2; abundance: NA; CDR3nt: TGCAGCGCCTCAGAAGGATATGGCTACACCTTC; CDR3aa: CSASEGYGYTF
v_gene: TRBV24-1; d_gene: TRBD1; j_gene: TRBJ1-2; abundance: NA; CDR3nt: TGTGCCACCTACCCTGCCCTACCGGGACAGGGGAATTATGGCTACACCTTC; CDR3aa: CATYPALPGQGNYGYTF
v_gene: TRBV7-9; d_gene: TRBD1; j_gene: TRBJ1-2; abundance: NA; CDR3nt: TGTGCCAGCAGCGGTACCGCACAGGGGGCGCGGGGCTACACCTTC; CDR3aa: CASSGTAQGARGYTF
v_gene: TRBV6-2/TRBV6-3; d_gene: NA; j_gene: TRBJ1-5; abundance: few; CDR3nt: TGTGCCAGCAGTGATACTGGCCCCCCGCCCCAGCATTTT; CDR3aa: CASSDTGPPPQHF
v_gene: TRBV12-2; d_gene: NA; j_gene: TRBJ1-4; abundance: NA; CDR3nt: TGTGCAAGTCGCCCCAAGGGGCCCCACTTTAATGAAAAACTGTTTTTT; CDR3aa: CASRPKGPHFNEKLFF
v_gene: TRBV3-1/TRBV3-2; d_gene: TRBD1; j_gene: TRBJ2-5; abundance: NA; CDR3nt: TGTGCCAGCAGCCCTTTTCGGGGACAGGGAAAAGAGACCCAGTACTTC; CDR3aa: CASSPFRGQGKETQYF
v_gene: TRBV6-1; d_gene: TRBD1; j_gene: TRBJ2-7; abundance: NA; CDR3nt: TGTGCCAGCAGTTCCGGGACAGGGCCCTACGAGCAGTACTTC; CDR3aa: CASSSGTGPYEQYF
v_gene: TRBV2; d_gene: NA; j_gene: TRBJ1-3; abundance: NA; CDR3nt: TGTGCCAGCAGTGTGGATAGCTCTGGAAACACCATATATTTT; CDR3aa: CASSVDSSGNTIYF
v_gene: TRBV5-6; d_gene: NA; j_gene: TRBJ2-5; abundance: once; CDR3nt: TGTGCCAGCTCCCGCTTGTCGCAAGAGACCCAGTACTTC; CDR3aa: CASSRLSQETQYF
v_gene: TRBV19; d_gene: NA; j_gene: TRBJ1-3; abundance: NA; CDR3nt: TGTGCCAGTAGTATTGGACTAGGGGACGGAAACACCATATATTTT; CDR3aa: CASSIGLGDGNTIYF
v_gene: TRBV5-1; d_gene: NA; j_gene: TRBJ2-1; abundance: NA; CDR3nt: TGCGCCAGCAGCTTCAACGTAAATACCTACAATGAGCAGTTCTTC; CDR3aa: CASSFNVNTYNEQFF
v_gene: TRBV5-1; d_gene: NA; j_gene: TRBJ2-1; abundance: NA; CDR3nt: TGCGCCAGCAACTTACTGGGGGGCTCCTACAATGAGCAGTTCTTC; CDR3aa: CASNLLGGSYNEQFF